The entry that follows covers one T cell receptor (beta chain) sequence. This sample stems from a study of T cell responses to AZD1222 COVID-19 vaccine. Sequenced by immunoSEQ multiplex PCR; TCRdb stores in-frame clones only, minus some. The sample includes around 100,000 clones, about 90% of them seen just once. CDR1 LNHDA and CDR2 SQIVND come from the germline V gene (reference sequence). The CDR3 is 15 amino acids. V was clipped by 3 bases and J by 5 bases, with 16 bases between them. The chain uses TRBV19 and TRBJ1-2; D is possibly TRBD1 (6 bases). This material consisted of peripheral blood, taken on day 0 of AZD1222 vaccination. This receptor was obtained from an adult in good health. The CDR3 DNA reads TGTGCCAGTAGTATCGGGGACACCATCCGATATGGCTACACCTTC. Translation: CASSIGDTIRYGYTF.